This TCR beta chain was observed in a study of blood T cell repertoires in COVID-19. The overall study: Acute and convalescent COVID-19 samples came from the United States, Italy and Spain. The cDNA or gDNA used as material had been derived from T cells, B-cell-depleted T cells, or PBMCs.

The length of the CDR3 is 16 residues. V shed 0 bases and J shed 7 bases, with 19 bases lying between them. In germline, CDR1 is SGHDT, CDR2 YYEEEE. In the original workflow: From reference gene primer amplification, estimates of nucleated cell counts were derived. This table comes from immunoSEQ multiplex PCR, and its TCRdb copy is limited to in-frame clones, with some not included. V and J calls plus clone size are reproduced from that table; the DNA served to infer D and trimming. The top ten hold approximately 3% of the sample, which has over 400,000 clones, 80% to 90% seen once. V usage is TRBV5-6 and J usage is TRBJ1-2; D is unresolved. The sequenced sample was peripheral blood. The clonotype originates from a human donor in a cohort sampled during active COVID-19. CDR3 sequence reads: CASSLGRWSPGGGYTF. In DNA form, the CDR3 reads TGTGCCAGCAGCTTGGGACGGTGGAGCCCTGGTGGTGGCTACACCTTC. Supplemented by reference TRBV5-6 and TRBJ1-2, the full variable domain reads DAGVTQSPTHLIKTRGQQVTLRCSPKSGHDTVSWYQQALGQGPQFIFQYYEEEERQRGNFPDRFSGHQFPNYSSELNVNALLLGDSALYLCASSLGRWSPGGGYTFGSGTRLTVV.